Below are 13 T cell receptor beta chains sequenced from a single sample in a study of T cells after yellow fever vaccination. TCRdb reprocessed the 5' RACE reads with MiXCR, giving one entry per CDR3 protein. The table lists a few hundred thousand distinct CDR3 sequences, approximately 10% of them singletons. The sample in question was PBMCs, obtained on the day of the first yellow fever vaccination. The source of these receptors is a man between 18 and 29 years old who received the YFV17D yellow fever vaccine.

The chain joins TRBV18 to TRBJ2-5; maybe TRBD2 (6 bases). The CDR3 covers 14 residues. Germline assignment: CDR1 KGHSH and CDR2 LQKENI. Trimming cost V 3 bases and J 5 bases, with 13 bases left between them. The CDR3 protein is CASSPFGGEETQYF. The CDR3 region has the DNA TGTGCCAGCTCACCGTTCGGGGGAGAGGAGACCCAGTACTTC.

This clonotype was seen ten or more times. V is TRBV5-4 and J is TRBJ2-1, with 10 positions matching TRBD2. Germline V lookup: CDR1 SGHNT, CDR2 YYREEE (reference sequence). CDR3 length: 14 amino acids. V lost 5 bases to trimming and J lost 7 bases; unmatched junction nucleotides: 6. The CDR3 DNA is TGTGCCAGCAGAGCGGGGGGGCGGGGGAATGAGCAGTTCTTC. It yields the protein CASRAGGRGNEQFF.

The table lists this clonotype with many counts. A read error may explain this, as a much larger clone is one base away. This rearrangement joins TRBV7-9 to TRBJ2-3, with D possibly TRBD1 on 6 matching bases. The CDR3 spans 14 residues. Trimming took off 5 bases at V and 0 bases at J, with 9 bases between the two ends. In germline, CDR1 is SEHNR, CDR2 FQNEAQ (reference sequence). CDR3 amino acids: CASSIGQSTDTQYF. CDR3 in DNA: TGTGCCAGCAGCATAGGACAGAGCACAGATACGCAGTATTTT.

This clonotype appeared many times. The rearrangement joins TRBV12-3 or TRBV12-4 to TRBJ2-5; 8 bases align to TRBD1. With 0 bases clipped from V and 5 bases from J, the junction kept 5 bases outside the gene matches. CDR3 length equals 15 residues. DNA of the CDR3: TGTGCCAGCAGTTTAGCATCAGGGGGCAGGGAGACCCAGTACTTC. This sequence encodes CASSLASGGRETQYF.

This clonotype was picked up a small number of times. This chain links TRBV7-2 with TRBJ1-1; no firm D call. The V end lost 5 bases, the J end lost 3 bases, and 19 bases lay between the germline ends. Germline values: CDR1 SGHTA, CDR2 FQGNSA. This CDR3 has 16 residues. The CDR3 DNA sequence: TGTGCCAGCAGCCCAAGGGTCGGGAGGATGGACACTGAAGCTTTCTTT. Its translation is CASSPRVGRMDTEAFF.

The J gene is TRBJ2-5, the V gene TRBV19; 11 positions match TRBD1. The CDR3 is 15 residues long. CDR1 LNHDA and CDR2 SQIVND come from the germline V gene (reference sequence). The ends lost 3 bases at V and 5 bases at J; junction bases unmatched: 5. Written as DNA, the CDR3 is TGTGCCAGTAGTATTTGGACAGGGGGCAGGGAGACCCAGTACTTC. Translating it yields CASSIWTGGRETQYF.

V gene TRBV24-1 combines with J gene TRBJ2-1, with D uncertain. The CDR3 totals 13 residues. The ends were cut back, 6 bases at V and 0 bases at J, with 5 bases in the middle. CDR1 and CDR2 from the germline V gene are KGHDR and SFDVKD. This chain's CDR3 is CATSRGSYNEQFF. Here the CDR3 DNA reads TGTGCCACCAGTCGTGGCTCCTACAATGAGCAGTTCTTC.

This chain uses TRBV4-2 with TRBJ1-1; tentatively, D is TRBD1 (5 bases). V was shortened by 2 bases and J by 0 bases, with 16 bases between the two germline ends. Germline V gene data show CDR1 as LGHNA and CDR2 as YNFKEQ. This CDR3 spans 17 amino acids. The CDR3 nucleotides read TGTGCCAGCAGCCAAAGGAATGGGGGAGACGTGAACACTGAAGCTTTCTTT. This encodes CASSQRNGGDVNTEAFF.

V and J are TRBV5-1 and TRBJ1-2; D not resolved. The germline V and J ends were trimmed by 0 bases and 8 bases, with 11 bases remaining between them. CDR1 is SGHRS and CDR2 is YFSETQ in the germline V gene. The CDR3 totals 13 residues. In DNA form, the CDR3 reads TGCGCCAGCAGCTTGGGGCAGCTGGAGGGCTACACCTTC. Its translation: CASSLGQLEGYTF.

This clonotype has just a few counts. The CDR3 bases are TGTGCCAGCAGCGTAGTCCACAGGGTAGTTACTGGCACAGATACGCAGTATTTT. It codes for CASSVVHRVVTGTDTQYF. The chain couples TRBV7-4 to TRBJ2-3; D perhaps matches TRBD1 (6 bases). Trimming shortened V by 5 bases and J by 1 base, and 22 bases separated the two germline ends. There are 18 residues in the CDR3. Germline CDR1 reads SGHVT; CDR2 reads SQSDAQ. The full variable domain, completed using reference TRBV7-4 and TRBJ2-3, is GAGVSQSPRYKVAKRGRDVALRCDSISGHVTLYWYRQTLGQGSEVLTYSQSDAQRDKSGRPSGRFSAERPERSVSTLKIQRTEQGDSAVYLCASSVVHRVVTGTDTQYFGPGTRLTVL.

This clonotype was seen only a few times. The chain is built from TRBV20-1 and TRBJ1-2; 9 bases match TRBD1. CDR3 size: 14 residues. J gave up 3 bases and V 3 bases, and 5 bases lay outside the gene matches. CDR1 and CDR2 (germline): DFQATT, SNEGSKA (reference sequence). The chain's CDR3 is CSASGTGLDYGYTF. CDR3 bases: TGCAGTGCTAGCGGGACAGGGTTGGACTATGGCTACACCTTC.

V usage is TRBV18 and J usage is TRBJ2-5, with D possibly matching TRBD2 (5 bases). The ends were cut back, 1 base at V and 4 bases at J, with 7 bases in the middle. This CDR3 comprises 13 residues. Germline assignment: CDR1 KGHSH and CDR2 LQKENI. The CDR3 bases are TGTGCCAGCTCACCACTTGAGGGAGAGACCCAGTACTTC. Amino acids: CASSPLEGETQYF.

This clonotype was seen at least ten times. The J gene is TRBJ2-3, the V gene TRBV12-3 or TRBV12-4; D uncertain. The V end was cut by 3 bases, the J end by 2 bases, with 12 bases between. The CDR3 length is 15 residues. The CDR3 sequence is CASSFGLGITDTQYF. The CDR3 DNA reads TGTGCCAGCAGTTTCGGTTTGGGGATCACAGATACGCAGTATTTT.